The entry that follows covers one T cell receptor (beta chain) sequence. The sample originates from a study of T cell changes during pregnancy in multiple sclerosis. This CDR3 contains 16 residues. Trimming took 5 bases from V and 2 from J; bases not matched to a gene: 12. Germline V gene sequence: CDR1 SGHTA, CDR2 FQGNSA. Repertoires were generated with immunoSEQ multiplex PCR, while TCRdb's copy carries only in-frame clones and drops some. The sample has tens of thousands of clones, around 90% seen once. Source: peripheral blood, taken after pregnancy. The source is a female donor in good health, enrolled as a control in a pregnancy study. This rearrangement joins TRBV7-2 to TRBJ2-7; TRBD1 aligns across 7 bases. CDR3 in amino acids: CASSQSARGSTYEQYF. CDR3 DNA: TGTGCCAGCAGCCAATCCGCCAGGGGGTCCACCTACGAGCAGTACTTC.